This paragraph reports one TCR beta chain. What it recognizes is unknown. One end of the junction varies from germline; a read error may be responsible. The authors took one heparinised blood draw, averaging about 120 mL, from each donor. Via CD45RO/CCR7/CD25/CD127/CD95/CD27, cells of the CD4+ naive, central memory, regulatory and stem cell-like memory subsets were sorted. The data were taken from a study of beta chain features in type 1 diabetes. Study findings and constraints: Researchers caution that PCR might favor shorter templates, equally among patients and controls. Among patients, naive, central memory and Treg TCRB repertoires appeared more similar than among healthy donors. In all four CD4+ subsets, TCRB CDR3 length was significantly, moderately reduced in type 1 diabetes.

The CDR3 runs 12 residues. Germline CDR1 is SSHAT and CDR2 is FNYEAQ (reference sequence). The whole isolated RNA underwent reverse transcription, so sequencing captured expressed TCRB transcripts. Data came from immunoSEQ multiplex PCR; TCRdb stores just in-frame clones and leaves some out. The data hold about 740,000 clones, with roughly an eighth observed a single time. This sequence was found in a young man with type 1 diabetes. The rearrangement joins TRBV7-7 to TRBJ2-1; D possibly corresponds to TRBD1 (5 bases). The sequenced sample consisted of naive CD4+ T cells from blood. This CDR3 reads CASSSDRNEQFF. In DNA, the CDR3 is TGTGCTAGCAGTTCCGACAGAAATGAGCAGTTCTTC.